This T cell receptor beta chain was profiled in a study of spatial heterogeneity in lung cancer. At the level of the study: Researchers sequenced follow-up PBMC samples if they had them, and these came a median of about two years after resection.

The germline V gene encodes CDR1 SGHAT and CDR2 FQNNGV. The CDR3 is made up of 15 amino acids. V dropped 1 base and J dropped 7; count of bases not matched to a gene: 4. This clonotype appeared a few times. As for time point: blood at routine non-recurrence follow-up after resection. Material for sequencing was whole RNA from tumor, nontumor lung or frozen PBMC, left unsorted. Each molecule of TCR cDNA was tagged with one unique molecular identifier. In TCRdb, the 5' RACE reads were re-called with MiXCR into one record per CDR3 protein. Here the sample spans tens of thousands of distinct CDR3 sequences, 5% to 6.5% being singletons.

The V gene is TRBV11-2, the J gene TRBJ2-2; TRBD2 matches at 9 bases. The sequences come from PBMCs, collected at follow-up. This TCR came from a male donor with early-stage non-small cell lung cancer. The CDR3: CASSLGAGGGGELFF. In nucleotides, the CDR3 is TGTGCCAGCAGCTTAGGAGCGGGGGGCGGCGGGGAGCTGTTTTTT.